This T cell receptor beta chain is drawn from a study of shared clonotypes between healthy human individuals. Produced via immunoSEQ multiplex PCR; TCRdb's table is partial and in-frame only. The repertoire holds around 1.5 million clones, with around 98% as singletons. The study's findings and limits: Rarefaction demonstrated incomplete sorted-subset sequencing despite large depth. Sequencing depth was expected to affect clonotype sharing among donors.

The CDR3 runs 15 residues. Germline CDR1 reads SGHNT; CDR2 reads YENEEA. Trimming left V 5 bases short and J 0 bases short, with 13 bases between. The CD4+ fraction was divided into a CD45RA+ naive subset and a CD45RA-negative memory subset. For this clone: Antigen unknown.

The chain carries TRBV11-3 and TRBJ1-1; D not certain. The specimen was naive CD4+ T cells sorted from blood. Sample subset: CD45RA+ positively selected. The origin of this receptor is a man younger than 40 in good health. The CDR3: CASSQGGSMNTEAFF. Written as DNA, the CDR3 is TGTGCCAGCAGCCAAGGTGGGTCCATGAACACTGAAGCTTTCTTT.